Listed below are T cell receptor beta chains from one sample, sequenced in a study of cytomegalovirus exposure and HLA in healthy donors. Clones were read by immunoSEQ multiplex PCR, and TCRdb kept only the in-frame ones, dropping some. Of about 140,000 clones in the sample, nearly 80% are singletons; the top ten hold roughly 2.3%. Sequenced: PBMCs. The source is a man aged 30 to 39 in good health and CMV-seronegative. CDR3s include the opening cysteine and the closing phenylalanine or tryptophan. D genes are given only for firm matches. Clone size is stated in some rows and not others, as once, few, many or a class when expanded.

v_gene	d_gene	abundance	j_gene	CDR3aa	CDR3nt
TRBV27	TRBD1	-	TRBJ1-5	CASRTIQGGYQPQHF	TGTGCCAGCAGGACCATACAGGGGGGGTATCAGCCCCAGCATTTT
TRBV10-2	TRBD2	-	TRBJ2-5	CASRGGRRDQETQYF	TGCGCCAGCAGGGGCGGGAGAAGGGACCAAGAGACCCAGTACTTC
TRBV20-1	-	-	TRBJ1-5	CSAIRGQPQHF	TGCAGTGCGATCAGGGGCCAGCCCCAGCATTTT
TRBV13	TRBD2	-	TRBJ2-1	CASSEWTSGSPGEQFF	TGTGCCAGCAGCGAGTGGACTAGCGGGAGCCCCGGTGAGCAGTTCTTC
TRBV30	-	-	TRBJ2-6	CAENSGANVLTF	TGTGCCGAAAACTCCGGGGCCAACGTCCTGACTTTC
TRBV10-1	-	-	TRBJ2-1	CASSDPVSAYNEQFF	TGCGCCAGCAGTGATCCGGTTAGCGCCTACAATGAGCAGTTCTTC
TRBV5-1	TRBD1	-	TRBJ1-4	CASSRETGGLDEKLFF	TGCGCCAGCAGCCGAGAAACAGGGGGATTAGATGAAAAACTGTTTTTT
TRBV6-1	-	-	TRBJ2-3	CASTQGMWGTDTQYF	TGTGCCAGCACCCAGGGGATGTGGGGGACAGATACGCAGTATTTT
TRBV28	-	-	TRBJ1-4	CASVSRGYNEKLFF	TGTGCCAGCGTCAGTAGGGGCTATAATGAAAAACTGTTTTTT
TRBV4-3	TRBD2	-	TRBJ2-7	CASSQDLGSGSYEQYF	TGCGCCAGCAGCCAAGATCTAGGTAGCGGGTCCTACGAGCAGTACTTC
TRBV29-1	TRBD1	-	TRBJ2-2	CSAGTGAVGGELFF	TGCAGCGCCGGGACAGGGGCTGTTGGCGGGGAGCTGTTTTTT
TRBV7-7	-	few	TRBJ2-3	CASSPEEADTQYF	TGTGCCAGCAGTCCGGAGGAGGCAGATACGCAGTATTTT
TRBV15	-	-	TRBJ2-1	CATSKELALHNEQFF	TGTGCCACCAGCAAAGAACTAGCCTTACACAATGAGCAGTTCTTC
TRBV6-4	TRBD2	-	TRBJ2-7	CASSDWGLAGGLPWGAYEQYF	TGTGCCAGCAGTGACTGGGGACTAGCGGGAGGGCTCCCCTGGGGGGCCTACGAGCAGTACTTC
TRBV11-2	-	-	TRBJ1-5	CASSLGGGDSNQPQHF	TGTGCCAGCAGCTTAGGGGGGGGTGACAGCAATCAGCCCCAGCATTTT
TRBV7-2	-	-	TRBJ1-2	CASSLAGFGYTF	TGTGCCAGCAGCTTAGCCGGGTTCGGCTACACCTTC
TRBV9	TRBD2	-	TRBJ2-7	CASSGTGTSGDYEQYF	TGTGCCAGCAGCGGGACAGGGACTAGCGGAGACTACGAGCAGTACTTC
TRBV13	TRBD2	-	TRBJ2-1	CASSLRSSGSNEQFF	TGTGCCAGCAGCTTAAGATCTAGCGGCAGCAATGAGCAGTTCTTC
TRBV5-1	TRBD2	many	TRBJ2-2	CASSRLAGAPRTGELFF	TGCGCCAGCAGCCGACTAGCGGGAGCCCCGAGGACCGGGGAGCTGTTTTTT
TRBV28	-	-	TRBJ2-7	CASKLDSSYEQYF	TGTGCCTCCAAACTAGATTCCTCCTACGAGCAGTACTTC
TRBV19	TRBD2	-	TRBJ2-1	CASSSWTSGVGEQFF	TGTGCCAGTAGTAGTTGGACTAGCGGGGTGGGTGAGCAGTTCTTC
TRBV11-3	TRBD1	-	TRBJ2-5	CASSQVGRGRETQYF	TGTGCCAGCAGCCAAGTGGGCAGGGGGCGGGAGACCCAGTACTTC
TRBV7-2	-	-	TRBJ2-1	CASSPELANEQFF	TGTGCCAGCAGCCCCGAACTAGCCAATGAGCAGTTCTTC
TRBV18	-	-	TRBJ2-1	CASSPPRTTNEQFF	TGTGCCAGCTCACCACCGAGAACCACCAATGAGCAGTTCTTC
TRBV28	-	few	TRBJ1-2	CASGQGLGYTF	TGTGCCAGCGGGCAGGGACTTGGCTACACCTTC
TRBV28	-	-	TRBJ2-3	CASSPFPRGTDTQYF	TGTGCCAGCAGTCCCTTCCCTCGGGGAACAGATACGCAGTATTTT
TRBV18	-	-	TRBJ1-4	CASSRTLGEKLFF	TGTGCCAGCTCTCGTACACTAGGGGAAAAACTGTTTTTT
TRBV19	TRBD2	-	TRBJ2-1	CASSPRTSGFSSYNEQFF	TGTGCCAGTAGTCCAAGGACTAGCGGGTTTAGCTCCTACAATGAGCAGTTCTTC
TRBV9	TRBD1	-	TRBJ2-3	CASSATGFGTDTQYF	TGTGCCAGCAGCGCGACAGGGTTTGGAACAGATACGCAGTATTTT
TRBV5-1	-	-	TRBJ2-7	CASSGHYEQYF	TGCGCCAGCAGCGGACACTACGAGCAGTACTTC
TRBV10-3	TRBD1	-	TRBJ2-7	CAISRTGDIYEQYF	TGTGCCATCAGTCGGACAGGGGATATCTACGAGCAGTACTTC
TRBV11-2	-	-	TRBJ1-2	CASSSGEVGYTF	TGTGCCAGCAGCTCGGGGGAGGTCGGCTACACCTTC
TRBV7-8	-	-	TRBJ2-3	CASSFSGNTQYF	TGTGCCAGCAGCTTCTCGGGGAATACGCAGTATTTT
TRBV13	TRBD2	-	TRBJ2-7	CARGASGRGEQYF	TGTGCCCGAGGGGCTAGCGGGAGAGGCGAGCAGTACTTC
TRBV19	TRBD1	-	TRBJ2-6	CASSDRASGANVLTF	TGTGCCAGTAGCGACAGGGCCTCTGGGGCCAACGTCCTGACTTTC
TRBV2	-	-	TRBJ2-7	CASHSQQGFVGQYF	TGTGCCAGCCACTCCCAACAGGGATTCGTAGGGCAGTACTTC
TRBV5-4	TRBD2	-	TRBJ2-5	CASSLRSSGSGTQYF	TGTGCCAGCAGCTTGAGGTCTAGCGGGAGTGGGACCCAGTACTTC
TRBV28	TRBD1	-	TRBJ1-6	CASSFGGRGPSNSPLHF	TGTGCCAGCAGTTTTGGGGGCAGGGGGCCTTCCAATTCACCCCTCCACTTT
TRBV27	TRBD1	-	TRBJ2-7	CASSLGLPGQGIPYEQYF	TGTGCCAGCAGTTTGGGTCTCCCGGGACAGGGGATCCCCTACGAGCAGTACTTC
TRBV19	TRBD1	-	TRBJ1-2	CASSVGLTGGDANYGYTF	TGTGCCAGTAGTGTCGGCCTTACAGGGGGCGATGCAAACTATGGCTACACCTTC
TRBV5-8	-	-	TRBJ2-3	CASRFSGDTQYF	TGTGCCAGCAGATTTAGTGGTGATACGCAGTATTTT
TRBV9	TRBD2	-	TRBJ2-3	CASSPSGRDFDTQYF	TGTGCCAGCAGCCCTAGCGGGAGAGATTTCGATACGCAGTATTTT
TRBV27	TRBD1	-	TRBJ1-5	CASSGSIGQGWLNQPQHF	TGTGCCAGCAGTGGGTCAATTGGACAGGGGTGGCTCAATCAGCCCCAGCATTTT
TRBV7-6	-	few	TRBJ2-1	CASSLIRYNEQFF	TGTGCCAGCAGCTTAATCCGGTACAATGAGCAGTTCTTC
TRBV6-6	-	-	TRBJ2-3	CASLPGSPTDTQYF	TGTGCCAGCCTTCCGGGGAGCCCAACAGATACGCAGTATTTT
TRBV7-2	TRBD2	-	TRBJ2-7	CASSITSGRMREQYF	TGTGCCAGCAGCATCACTAGCGGGAGGATGAGGGAGCAGTACTTC
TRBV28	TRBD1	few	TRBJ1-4	CASSHRGRVEKLFF	TGTGCCAGCAGTCACAGGGGGCGCGTTGAAAAACTGTTTTTT
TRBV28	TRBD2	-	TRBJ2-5	CASSLASGRARETQYF	TGTGCCAGCAGCCTAGCTAGCGGGAGGGCTAGGGAGACCCAGTACTTC
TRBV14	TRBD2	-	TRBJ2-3	CASSQFAPGGTQYF	TGTGCCAGCAGCCAATTCGCCCCGGGGGGTACGCAGTATTTT
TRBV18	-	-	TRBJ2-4	CASSPRTLAKNIQYF	TGTGCCAGCTCACCACGAACATTAGCCAAAAACATTCAGTACTTC
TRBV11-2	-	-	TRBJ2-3	CASSRDFYTQYF	TGTGCCAGCAGCCGGGACTTTTATACGCAGTATTTT